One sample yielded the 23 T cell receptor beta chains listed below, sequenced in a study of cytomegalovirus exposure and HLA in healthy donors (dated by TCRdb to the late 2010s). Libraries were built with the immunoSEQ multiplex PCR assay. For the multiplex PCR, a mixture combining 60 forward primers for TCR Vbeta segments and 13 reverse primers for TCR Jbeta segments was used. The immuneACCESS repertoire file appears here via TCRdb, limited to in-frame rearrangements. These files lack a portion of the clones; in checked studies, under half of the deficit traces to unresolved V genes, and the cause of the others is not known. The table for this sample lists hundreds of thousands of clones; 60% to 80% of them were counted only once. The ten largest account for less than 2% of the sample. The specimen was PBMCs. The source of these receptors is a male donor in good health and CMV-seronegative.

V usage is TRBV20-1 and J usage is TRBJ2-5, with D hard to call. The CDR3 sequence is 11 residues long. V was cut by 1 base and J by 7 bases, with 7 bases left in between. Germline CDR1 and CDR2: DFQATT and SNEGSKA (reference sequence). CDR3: CSARVPRTQYF. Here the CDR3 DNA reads TGCAGTGCTAGAGTACCCAGGACCCAGTACTTC.

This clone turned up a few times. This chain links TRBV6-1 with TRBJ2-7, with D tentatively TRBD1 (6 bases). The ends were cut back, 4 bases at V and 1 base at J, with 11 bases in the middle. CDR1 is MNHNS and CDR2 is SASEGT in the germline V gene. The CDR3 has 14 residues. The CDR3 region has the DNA TGTGCCAGCAGTGCCTTGACAGGTTCCTACGAGCAGTACTTC. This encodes CASSALTGSYEQYF.

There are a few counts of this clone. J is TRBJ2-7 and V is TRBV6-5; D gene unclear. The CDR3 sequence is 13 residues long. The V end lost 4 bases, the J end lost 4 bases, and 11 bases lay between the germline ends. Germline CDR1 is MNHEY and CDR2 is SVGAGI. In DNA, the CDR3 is TGTGCCAGCAGTTCTACAGAGTCTTACGAGCAGTACTTC. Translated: CASSSTESYEQYF.

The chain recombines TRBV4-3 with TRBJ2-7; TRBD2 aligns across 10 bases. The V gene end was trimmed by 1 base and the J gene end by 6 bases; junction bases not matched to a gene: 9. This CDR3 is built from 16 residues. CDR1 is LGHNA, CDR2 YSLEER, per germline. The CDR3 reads CASSQGALTSGAEQYF. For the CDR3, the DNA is TGCGCCAGCAGCCAAGGGGCCCTTACTAGCGGGGCCGAGCAGTACTTC.

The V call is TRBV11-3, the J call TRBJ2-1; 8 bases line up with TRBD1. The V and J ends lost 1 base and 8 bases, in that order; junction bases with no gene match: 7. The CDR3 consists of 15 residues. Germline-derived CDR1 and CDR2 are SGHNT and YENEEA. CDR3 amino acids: CASSLAGTGRYEQFF. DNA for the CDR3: TGTGCCAGCAGCTTAGCAGGGACAGGCCGTTATGAGCAGTTCTTC.

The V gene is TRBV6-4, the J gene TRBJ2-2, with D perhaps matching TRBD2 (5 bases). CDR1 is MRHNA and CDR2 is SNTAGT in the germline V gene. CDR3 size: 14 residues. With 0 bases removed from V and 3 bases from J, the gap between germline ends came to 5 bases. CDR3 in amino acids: CASSDSSDTGELFF. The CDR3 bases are TGTGCCAGCAGTGACTCTAGCGACACCGGGGAGCTGTTTTTT.

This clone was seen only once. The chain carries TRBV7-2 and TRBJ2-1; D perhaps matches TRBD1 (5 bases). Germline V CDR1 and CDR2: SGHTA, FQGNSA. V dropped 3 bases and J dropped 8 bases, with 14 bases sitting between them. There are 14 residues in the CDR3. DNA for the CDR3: TGTGCCAGCAGCTTTCTATCGTGGGGCGATGAGCAGTTCTTC. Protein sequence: CASSFLSWGDEQFF.

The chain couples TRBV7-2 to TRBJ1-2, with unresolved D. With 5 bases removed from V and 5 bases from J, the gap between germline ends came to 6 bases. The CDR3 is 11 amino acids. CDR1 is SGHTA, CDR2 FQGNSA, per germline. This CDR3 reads CASSLFYGYTF. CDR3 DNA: TGTGCCAGCAGCCTTTTTTATGGCTACACCTTC. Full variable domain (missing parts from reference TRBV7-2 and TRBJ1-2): GAGVSQSPSNKVTEKGKDVELRCDPISGHTALYWYRQSLGQGLEFLIYFQGNSAPDKSGLPSDRFSAERTGGSVSTLTIQRTQQEDSAVYLCASSLFYGYTFGSGTRLTVV.

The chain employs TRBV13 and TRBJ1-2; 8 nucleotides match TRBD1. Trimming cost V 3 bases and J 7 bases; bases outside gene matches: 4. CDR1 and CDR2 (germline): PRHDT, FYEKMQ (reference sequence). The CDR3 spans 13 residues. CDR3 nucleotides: TGTGCCAGCAGCTTGGACAGGGATGTTGGCTACACCTTC. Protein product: CASSLDRDVGYTF.

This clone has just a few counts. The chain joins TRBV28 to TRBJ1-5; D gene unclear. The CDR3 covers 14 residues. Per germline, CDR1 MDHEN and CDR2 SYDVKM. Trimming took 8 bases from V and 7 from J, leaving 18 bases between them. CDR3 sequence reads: CASHFNLGRQPQHF. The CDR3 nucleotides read TGTGCCAGCCATTTTAATCTAGGTCGGCAGCCCCAGCATTTT.

The CDR3 spells CASSFAGGPVGTQYF. The CDR3 DNA sequence: TGCGCCAGCAGCTTTGCGGGGGGGCCTGTAGGTACGCAGTATTTT. The V gene is TRBV5-1, the J gene TRBJ2-3; TRBD2 matches at 9 bases. Germline loops: CDR1 SGHRS, CDR2 YFSETQ. CDR3 size: 15 residues. With V trimmed by 2 bases and J by 8 bases, 9 bases remained unmatched.

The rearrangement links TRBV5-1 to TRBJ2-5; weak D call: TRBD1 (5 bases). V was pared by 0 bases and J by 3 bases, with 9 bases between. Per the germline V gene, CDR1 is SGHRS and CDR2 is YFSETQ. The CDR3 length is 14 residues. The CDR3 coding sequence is TGCGCCAGCAGCTTGGCCGGCAGGGAAGAGACCCAGTACTTC. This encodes CASSLAGREETQYF.

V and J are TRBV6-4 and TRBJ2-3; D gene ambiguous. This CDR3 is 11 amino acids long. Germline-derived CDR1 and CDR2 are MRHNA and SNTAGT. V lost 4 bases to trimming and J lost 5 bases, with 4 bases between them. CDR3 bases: TGTGCCAGCAGTGCATTAGATACGCAGTATTTT. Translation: CASSALDTQYF.

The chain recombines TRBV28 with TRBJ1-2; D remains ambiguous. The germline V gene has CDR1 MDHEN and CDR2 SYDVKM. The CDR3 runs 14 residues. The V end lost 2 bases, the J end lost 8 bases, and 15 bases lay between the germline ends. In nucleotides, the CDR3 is TGTGCCAGCAGTTTAGGCGCAGGTTCGGGGGGCTACACCTTC. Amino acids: CASSLGAGSGGYTF.

CDR3: CASSLAPGGPSEQYF. For the CDR3, the DNA is TGTGCCAGCAGCTTGGCCCCAGGGGGCCCTTCCGAGCAGTACTTC. The rearrangement joins TRBV7-2 to TRBJ2-7, with 8 bases lining up with TRBD1. CDR1 and CDR2 from the germline V gene are SGHTA and FQGNSA. The CDR3 runs 15 residues. Trimming at V came to 3 bases and at J to 6 bases, leaving 10 bases not matched to a gene.

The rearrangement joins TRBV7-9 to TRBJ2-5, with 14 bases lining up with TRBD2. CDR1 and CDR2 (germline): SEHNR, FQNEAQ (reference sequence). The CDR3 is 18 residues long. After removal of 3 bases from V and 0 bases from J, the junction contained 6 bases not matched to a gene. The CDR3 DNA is TGTGCCAGCAGCTTTGGACTAGCGGGGGGCGCGTACCAAGAGACCCAGTACTTC. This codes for CASSFGLAGGAYQETQYF.

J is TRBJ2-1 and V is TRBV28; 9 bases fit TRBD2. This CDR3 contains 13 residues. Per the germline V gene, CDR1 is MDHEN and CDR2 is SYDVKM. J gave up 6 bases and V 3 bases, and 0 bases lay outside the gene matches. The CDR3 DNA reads TGTGCCAGCAGTTTTAGCGGGAGCAATGAGCAGTTCTTC. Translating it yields CASSFSGSNEQFF.

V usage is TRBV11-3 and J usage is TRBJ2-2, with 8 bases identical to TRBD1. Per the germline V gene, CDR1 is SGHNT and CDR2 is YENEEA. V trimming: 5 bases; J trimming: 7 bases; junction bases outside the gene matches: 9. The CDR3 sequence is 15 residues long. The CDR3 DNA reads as TGTGCCAGCAGCCAAGGACAGGGTGGGGTCGGGGAGCTGTTTTTT. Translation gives CASSQGQGGVGELFF.

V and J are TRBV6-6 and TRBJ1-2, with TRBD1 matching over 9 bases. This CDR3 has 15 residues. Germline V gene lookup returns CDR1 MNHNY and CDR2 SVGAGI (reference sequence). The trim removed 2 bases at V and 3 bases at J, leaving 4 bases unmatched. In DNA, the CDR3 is TGTGCCAGCAGTTACCCCCGGACAGGGGACTATGGCTACACCTTC. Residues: CASSYPRTGDYGYTF.

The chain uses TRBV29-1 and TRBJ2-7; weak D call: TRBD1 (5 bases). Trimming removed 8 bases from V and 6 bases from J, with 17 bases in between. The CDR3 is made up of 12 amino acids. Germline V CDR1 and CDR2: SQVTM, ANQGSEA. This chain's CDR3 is CSIAAGRSEQYF. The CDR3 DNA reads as TGCAGCATAGCAGCAGGGCGGTCCGAGCAGTACTTC.

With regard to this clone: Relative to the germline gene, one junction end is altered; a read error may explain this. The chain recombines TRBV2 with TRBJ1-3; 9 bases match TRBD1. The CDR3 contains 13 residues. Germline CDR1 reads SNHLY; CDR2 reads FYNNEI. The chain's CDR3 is CGTGQSSGNTIYF. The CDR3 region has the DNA TGCGGGACAGGGCAGAGCTCTGGAAACACCATATATTTT.

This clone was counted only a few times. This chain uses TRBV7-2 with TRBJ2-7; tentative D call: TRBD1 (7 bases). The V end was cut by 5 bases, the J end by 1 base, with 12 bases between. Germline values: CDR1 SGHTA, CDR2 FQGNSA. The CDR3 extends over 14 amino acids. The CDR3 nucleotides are TGTGCCAGCAGCCTCGGGGGACAGTCCTACGAGCAGTACTTC. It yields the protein CASSLGGQSYEQYF.

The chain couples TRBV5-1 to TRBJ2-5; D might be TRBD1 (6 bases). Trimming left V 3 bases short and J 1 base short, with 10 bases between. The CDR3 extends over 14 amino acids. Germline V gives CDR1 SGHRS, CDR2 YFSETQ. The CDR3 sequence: CASSSRQVQETQYF. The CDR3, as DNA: TGCGCCAGCAGCTCCCGACAGGTCCAAGAGACCCAGTACTTC.